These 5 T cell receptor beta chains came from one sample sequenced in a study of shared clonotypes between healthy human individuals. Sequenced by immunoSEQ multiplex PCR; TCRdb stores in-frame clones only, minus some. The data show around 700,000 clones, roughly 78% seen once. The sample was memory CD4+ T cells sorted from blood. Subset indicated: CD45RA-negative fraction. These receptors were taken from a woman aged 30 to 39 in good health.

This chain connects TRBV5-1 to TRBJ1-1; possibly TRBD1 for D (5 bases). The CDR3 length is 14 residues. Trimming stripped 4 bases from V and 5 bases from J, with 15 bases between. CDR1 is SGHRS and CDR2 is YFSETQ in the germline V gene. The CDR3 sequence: CASSGGRSKTEAFF. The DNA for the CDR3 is TGCGCCAGCAGCGGGGGAAGGAGTAAGACTGAAGCTTTCTTT.

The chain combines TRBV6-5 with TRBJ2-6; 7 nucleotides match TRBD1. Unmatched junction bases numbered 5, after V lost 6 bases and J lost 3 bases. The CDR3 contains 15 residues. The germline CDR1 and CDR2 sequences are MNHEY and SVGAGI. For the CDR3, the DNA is TGTGCCAGCAGCTACGGACAGGATGGGGCCAACGTCCTGACTTTC. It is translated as CASSYGQDGANVLTF.

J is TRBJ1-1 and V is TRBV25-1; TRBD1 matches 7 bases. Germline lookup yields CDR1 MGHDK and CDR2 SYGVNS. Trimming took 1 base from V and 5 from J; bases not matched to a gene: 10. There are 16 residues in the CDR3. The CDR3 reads CASSEFGAGGDTEAFF. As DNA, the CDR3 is TGTGCCAGCAGTGAATTCGGGGCAGGGGGAGATACTGAAGCTTTCTTT.

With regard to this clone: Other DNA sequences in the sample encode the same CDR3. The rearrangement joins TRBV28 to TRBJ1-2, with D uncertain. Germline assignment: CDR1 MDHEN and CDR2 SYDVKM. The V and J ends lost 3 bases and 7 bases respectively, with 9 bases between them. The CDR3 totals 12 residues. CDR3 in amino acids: CASSLSSVGYTF. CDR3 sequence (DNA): TGTGCCAGCAGTTTGTCTAGCGTTGGCTACACCTTC.

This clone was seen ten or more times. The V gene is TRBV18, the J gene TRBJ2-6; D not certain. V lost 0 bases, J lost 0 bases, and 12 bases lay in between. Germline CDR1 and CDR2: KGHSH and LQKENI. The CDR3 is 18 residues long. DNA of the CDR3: TGTGCCAGCTCACCACCCTACGTGACGCTCTCTGGGGCCAACGTCCTGACTTTC. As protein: CASSPPYVTLSGANVLTF. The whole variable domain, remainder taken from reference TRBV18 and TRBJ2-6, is NAGVMQNPRHLVRRRGQEARLRCSPMKGHSHVYWYRQLPEEGLKFMVYLQKENIIDESGMPKERFSAEFPKEGPSILRIQQVVRGDSAAYFCASSPPYVTLSGANVLTFGAGSRLTVL.